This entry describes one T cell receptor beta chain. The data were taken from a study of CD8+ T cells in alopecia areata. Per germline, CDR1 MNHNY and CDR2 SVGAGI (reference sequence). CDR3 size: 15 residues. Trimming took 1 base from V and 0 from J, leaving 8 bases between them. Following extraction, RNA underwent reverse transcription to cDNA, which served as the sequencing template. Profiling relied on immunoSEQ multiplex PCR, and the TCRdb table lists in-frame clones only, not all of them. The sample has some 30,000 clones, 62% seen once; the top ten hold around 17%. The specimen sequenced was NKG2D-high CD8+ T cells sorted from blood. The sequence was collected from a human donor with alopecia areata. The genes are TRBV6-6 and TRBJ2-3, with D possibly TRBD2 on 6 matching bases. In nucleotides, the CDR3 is TGTGCCAGCAGTTACTTGGGGACTAGCACAGATACGCAGTATTTT. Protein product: CASSYLGTSTDTQYF.